This TCR beta chain came from a study of PD-1 blockade in classical Hodgkin lymphoma (dated by TCRdb to between 2020 and 2021). Study-level background: Nivolumab dosing was 3 mg/kg intravenously every 2 weeks, continuing until either disease progression or unacceptable toxicity. The study used CyTOF and TCR beta sequencing to define a peripheral blood immune signature of response to PD-1 blockade in classical Hodgkin lymphoma.

The Qiagen DNeasy kit was used to extract genomic DNA from unsorted PBMCs and from the negatively selected CD4+ and CD8+ fractions. TCR beta CDR3 regions were amplified by immunoSEQ multiplex PCR using primers annealing to V and J segments. Amplification bias was minimized using a synthetic immune receptor repertoire, and residual bias was removed computationally after sequencing. Under the source paper's analysis protocol: Repertoire diversity was quantified as the Shannon entropy index using custom Python scripts. Unsorted, CD4+ and CD8+ repertoires were analyzed separately, except for combined analyses in which CD4+ and CD8+ sequences were merged in silico. Clonal expansion was defined as a frequency increase of at least 2-fold after treatment compared with C1D1, and clones undetected at baseline were assigned a pseudocount of 0.5. Clones with 0 or 1 copy at C1D1 were classified as singleton clones, and clones with 2 or more copies were classified as non-singleton clones. Clones expanded in unsorted samples were annotated as CD4+, CD8+ or unknown by matching protein sequences in sorted samples from the same patient. Wilcoxon tests on paired samples were used to test changes in diversity from C1D1 to C4D1. This is the immuneACCESS table as TCRdb keeps it, with only in-frame sequences that have V and J called. A part of the clones is gone; compared with another copy, unresolved V genes explain less than half, and the rest is unexplained. That table furnishes V, J and clone size, whereas the DNA furnished D and trimming. The sample includes approximately 79,000 clones, with about 90% observed a single time. Under 3% of the sample belongs to the ten largest clones.

What the study reported, not specific to this receptor: Patients starting nivolumab less than 1 year after ASCT had lower diversity and were excluded from later analyses to avoid confounding by immune reconstitution. The study covered only a single clinical trial cohort, and the causes of the repertoire differences, possibly disease activity or prior therapy, were still not defined. Baseline TCR diversity was reported to be lower in newly diagnosed patients than in healthy donors, and even lower in relapsed/refractory patients. CD4+ but not CD8+ TCR diversity rose significantly by C4D1 (p=0.0027 vs p=0.16), most apparent in complete responders (p=0.02). Baseline diversity similar to that of newly diagnosed patients was observed in trial patients achieving complete response, whereas significantly lower diversity was observed in partial responders and progressors.

From cysteine to phenylalanine, the CDR3 is 15 amino acids long. The read is trimmed to its CDR3 DNA, 45 bases read in frame from base 1. Compared with germline, V lacks 4 bases and J lacks 4 bases; bases without a gene match: 8. CDR1 and CDR2, looked up from the germline V gene, are SGHRS and YFSETQ. The time point label for this specimen denotes: cycle 2 day 1 (C2D1) of nivolumab. Relapse after autologous stem cell transplantation had occurred in all trial patients, and cohorts A, B and C were distinguished by prior brentuximab vedotin exposure. A total of over 55 patients with relapsed/refractory classical Hodgkin lymphoma made up the trial cohort, and each patient's best overall response was complete response, partial response or progressive disease. In the multi-cohort phase II CheckMate 205 trial, trial patients received single-agent nivolumab. An independent review committee assessed best overall response by applying the 2007 International Working Group response criteria. Trial PBMCs were collected immediately before nivolumab initiation (C1D1) and during therapy at cycle 2 day 1 and cycle 4 day 1. Peripheral blood was collected in 8 mL Vacutainer Cell Preparation Tubes, from which PBMCs were isolated by centrifugation and then cryopreserved.

Concerning this clone itself: Its antigen remains unidentified. No base quality values were provided; no much bigger clone lies one nucleotide off.

Sequenced material: peripheral blood mononuclear cells (PBMCs), taken before the second cycle of nivolumab. The chain uses TRBV5-1 and TRBJ1-1; 9 junctional bases match TRBD1. The clonotype comes from a human donor with classical Hodgkin lymphoma. Here is the DNA: TGCGCCAGCAGCGAGGGACAGGGTCGAGGCACTGAAGCTTTCTTT. The translation is CASSEGQGRGTEAFF.